Listed below are T cell receptor beta chains from one sample, sequenced in a study of blood T cell repertoires in COVID-19. The table came from immunoSEQ multiplex PCR; TCRdb's copy has only in-frame clones and leaves some out. There are roughly 200,000 clones in the sample; 75% to 90% occur only once, and 2% to 2.5% lies in the top ten. The source material was PBMCs or T cells enriched from blood (not recorded which). These receptors were collected from a woman aged 40 to 50 with acute COVID-19. CDR3s include the opening cysteine and the closing phenylalanine or tryptophan. The order of the fields is J gene, D gene, clone size, V gene, CDR3 protein, CDR3 DNA. The D gene is left open where the match is weak. Clone size is given for some rows only: seen once, a few or many times, or a class if the clone is expanded.

TRBJ1-2,TRBD1,-,TRBV28,CARRATGGSGGDYGYTF,TGTGCCCGCAGGGCGACAGGGGGCAGTGGGGGGGACTATGGCTACACCTTC
TRBJ2-7,TRBD1,-,TRBV28,CASSPTGRTGGQQYF,TGTGCCAGCAGTCCCACAGGAAGGACAGGGGGCCAGCAGTACTTC
TRBJ1-2,TRBD1,-,TRBV6-5,CASRDRGVGAYGYTF,TGTGCCAGCCGGGACAGGGGGGTAGGAGCCTATGGCTACACCTTC
TRBJ1-4,-,-,TRBV6-5,CASSYSDSDNEKLFF,TGTGCCAGCAGTTACTCGGACAGCGATAATGAAAAACTGTTTTTT
TRBJ1-4,-,-,TRBV12-5,CASGLSGGPEKLFF,TGTGCTAGTGGTTTGTCCGGGGGTCCCGAAAAACTGTTTTTT
TRBJ1-2,-,-,TRBV19,CASSITARVRAGYGYTF,TGTGCCAGTAGTATAACCGCACGAGTGAGGGCTGGCTATGGCTACACCTTC
TRBJ1-1,TRBD1,-,TRBV10-2,CASSEQTGGFTEAFF,TGCGCCAGCAGTGAGCAGACAGGGGGCTTCACTGAAGCTTTCTTT
TRBJ2-1,TRBD2,-,TRBV2,CASSEMTSGAYNEQFF,TGTGCCAGCAGTGAAATGACTAGCGGGGCTTACAATGAGCAGTTCTTC
TRBJ2-5,TRBD2,-,TRBV5-1,CASSFGRGEETQYF,TGCGCCAGCAGCTTCGGGCGGGGGGAGGAGACCCAGTACTTC
TRBJ2-1,TRBD2,-,TRBV6-5,CASRTTSGYYEQFF,TGTGCCAGCAGAACGACTAGCGGGTACTATGAGCAGTTCTTC
TRBJ2-3,TRBD1,-,TRBV9,CASERTGGTDTQYF,TGTGCCAGTGAACGGACAGGGGGAACAGATACGCAGTATTTT
TRBJ1-1,-,-,TRBV5-5,CASSLTTDTEAFF,TGTGCCAGCAGCTTGACGACAGACACTGAAGCTTTCTTT
TRBJ2-3,-,-,TRBV5-4,CASSLKTERDTQYF,TGTGCCAGCAGCTTAAAGACCGAGCGGGATACGCAGTATTTT
TRBJ2-1,TRBD1,-,TRBV2,CASSNRGNEQFF,TGTGCCAGCAGTAACAGGGGCAATGAGCAGTTCTTC
TRBJ2-1,-,-,TRBV28,CASSQGGSYNEQFF,TGTGCCAGCAGTCAGGGGGGCTCCTACAATGAGCAGTTCTTC
TRBJ2-5,-,-,TRBV7-6,CASSLGLTAGETQYF,TGTGCCAGCAGCTTAGGGCTAACCGCGGGAGAGACCCAGTACTTC
TRBJ1-2,-,few,TRBV6-1,CASSESGGRSGGYTF,TGTGCCAGCAGTGAATCCGGGGGGAGGTCAGGAGGCTACACCTTC
TRBJ2-1,TRBD2,-,TRBV9,CASSAWTSGDYNEQFF,TGTGCCAGCAGCGCTTGGACTAGCGGGGACTACAATGAGCAGTTCTTC
TRBJ2-5,-,once,TRBV2,CASTRREETQYF,TGTGCCAGCACAAGGAGGGAAGAGACCCAGTACTTC
TRBJ2-1,TRBD2,-,TRBV7-2,CASSQTGLADHNEQFF,TGTGCCAGCAGCCAGACGGGACTAGCCGATCACAATGAGCAGTTCTTC
TRBJ1-5,-,-,TRBV20-1,CSASSGQYNQPQHF,TGCAGTGCTAGTTCCGGACAGTACAATCAGCCCCAGCATTTT
TRBJ2-2,-,-,TRBV4-1,CASSQDRAGAGTGELFF,TGCGCCAGCAGCCAAGACCGCGCGGGGGCGGGCACCGGGGAGCTGTTTTTT
TRBJ2-1,-,once,TRBV30,CACSSGNEQFF,TGTGCCTGCTCGTCCGGTAATGAGCAGTTCTTC
TRBJ1-1,-,once,TRBV6-2/TRBV6-3,CASSYGAYRSSNTEAFF,TGTGCCAGCAGTTACGGGGCCTACAGGTCCTCGAACACTGAAGCTTTCTTT
TRBJ2-7,-,-,TRBV5-5,CASSLEPQGGSYEQYF,TGTGCCAGCAGCTTGGAACCGCAGGGGGGCTCCTACGAGCAGTACTTC
TRBJ1-6,TRBD1,-,TRBV3-1/TRBV3-2,CASSHTGGDSPLHF,TGTGCCAGCAGCCATACAGGGGGCGATTCACCCCTCCACTTT
TRBJ1-5,TRBD1,-,TRBV30,CAWRGTANNQPQHF,TGTGCCTGGAGAGGGACAGCCAACAATCAGCCCCAGCATTTT
TRBJ2-7,-,-,TRBV11-1,CASSLHRLYPGYEQYF,TGTGCCAGCAGCTTACACAGGCTCTACCCAGGGTACGAGCAGTACTTC
TRBJ2-3,TRBD1,-,TRBV9,CASSVAEGAADTQYF,TGTGCCAGCAGCGTAGCTGAGGGGGCCGCAGATACGCAGTATTTT
TRBJ2-1,-,-,TRBV7-2,CASSLGTSPYNEQFF,TGTGCCAGCAGCTTAGGCACTAGCCCCTACAATGAGCAGTTCTTC
TRBJ1-1,TRBD1,once,TRBV20-1,CSARQGRTAFF,TGCAGTGCACGACAGGGGAGGACAGCTTTCTTT
TRBJ1-5,-,once,TRBV6-1,CASSEAWQGGQPQHF,TGTGCCAGCAGTGAAGCGTGGCAGGGAGGTCAGCCCCAGCATTTT
TRBJ2-2,-,-,TRBV27,CASSLLAGKNTGELFF,TGTGCCAGCAGTTTATTGGCAGGGAAGAACACCGGGGAGCTGTTTTTT
TRBJ2-5,-,-,TRBV2,CASRGERALQETQYF,TGTGCCAGCAGAGGGGAGCGGGCCTTACAAGAGACCCAGTACTTC
TRBJ1-1,-,-,TRBV18,CASSPLPRGDTEAFF,TGTGCCAGCTCACCATTACCGCGGGGTGACACTGAAGCTTTCTTT
TRBJ2-7,TRBD1,-,TRBV7-2,CASTPPGGPYEQYF,TGTGCCAGCACCCCCCCAGGGGGCCCCTACGAGCAGTACTTC
TRBJ2-7,TRBD1,-,TRBV28,CASSLDRDRDYEQYF,TGTGCCAGCAGTTTGGACCGGGACAGGGACTACGAGCAGTACTTC
TRBJ2-7,TRBD2,-,TRBV7-6,CASSPPTSGTYEQYF,TGTGCCAGCAGCCCACCCACGAGCGGGACCTACGAGCAGTACTTC
TRBJ2-2,TRBD2,once,TRBV9,CASSVLAGGQHAGELFF,TGTGCCAGCAGCGTGCTAGCGGGGGGCCAACATGCCGGGGAGCTGTTTTTT
TRBJ2-3,TRBD1,-,TRBV5-4,CASSLVPGTGLPAGDTQYF,TGTGCCAGCAGCTTGGTCCCTGGGACAGGGCTACCGGCGGGCGATACGCAGTATTTT
TRBJ2-7,TRBD1,-,TRBV20-1,CSASRGTGGSYEQYF,TGCAGTGCTAGTCGGGGAACAGGGGGTTCCTACGAGCAGTACTTC
TRBJ1-3,-,-,TRBV13,CASSAPWTREDAIYF,TGTGCCAGCAGCGCCCCGTGGACACGGGAGGACGCCATATATTTT
TRBJ2-3,TRBD2,few,TRBV3-1/TRBV3-2,CASSQVAGGADTQYF,TGTGCCAGCAGCCAAGTGGCGGGGGGGGCAGATACGCAGTATTTT
TRBJ2-3,TRBD2,-,TRBV7-9,CASSQGLAGGTQYF,TGTGCCAGCAGCCAGGGACTAGCGGGAGGTACGCAGTATTTT
TRBJ2-5,-,-,TRBV18,CASSPPNGQETQYF,TGTGCCAGCTCACCACCGAACGGTCAAGAGACCCAGTACTTC
TRBJ2-3,-,-,TRBV15,CATSRDRVGTDTQYF,TGTGCCACCAGCAGAGATCGGGTTGGCACAGATACGCAGTATTTT
TRBJ2-3,TRBD2,-,TRBV4-1,CASSPHAAGGATDTQYF,TGCGCCAGCAGCCCCCATGCAGCCGGGGGGGCCACAGATACGCAGTATTTT
TRBJ2-5,TRBD2,-,TRBV15,CATSRGSGGSTQYF,TGTGCCACCAGCAGAGGGAGCGGGGGATCGACCCAGTACTTC
TRBJ1-5,-,-,TRBV28,CASSLAQGDRQPQHF,TGTGCCAGCAGTTTAGCGCAGGGTGATCGGCAGCCCCAGCATTTT
TRBJ1-1,-,many,TRBV3-1/TRBV3-2,CASSQEARLNTEAFF,TGTGCCAGCAGCCAAGAGGCCAGATTGAACACTGAAGCTTTCTTT
TRBJ1-2,TRBD1,-,TRBV3-1/TRBV3-2,CASSLRQGDGYTF,TGTGCCAGCAGCCTAAGACAGGGGGACGGCTACACCTTC
TRBJ2-1,TRBD2,-,TRBV6-2/TRBV6-3,CASSYRLASDEQFF,TGTGCCAGCAGTTACCGACTAGCGTCGGATGAGCAGTTCTTC
TRBJ1-1,TRBD1,-,TRBV7-8,CASSTRTGEAFF,TGTGCCAGCAGCACCCGGACAGGGGAGGCTTTCTTT